This T cell receptor beta chain was retrieved from a study of patients and donors after allogeneic stem cell transplantation. TCRdb reprocessed the RT-PCR reads with MiXCR, giving one entry per CDR3 protein. This sample carries about a million distinct CDR3 sequences, approximately 18% of them seen once, and the ten largest clones take about 6%. Trimming left V 1 base short and J 5 bases short, with 12 bases between. CDR1 and CDR2 from the germline V gene are MGHDK and SYGVNS. This CDR3 is 14 amino acids long. This clonotype came up a few times. This sequence originates from a human donor who was either an allogeneic HSCT recipient or a stem cell or donor lymphocyte infusion donor (not recorded which). It is not recorded whose cells these are; they may come from a transplant donor. The chain couples TRBV25-1 to TRBJ2-7; a possible D gene is TRBD1 (5 bases). Sequenced: blood, either unsorted or a sorted T cell fraction (not recorded which). The CDR3 region has the DNA TGTGCCAGCAGTGAATCTAGGGGTCTAGACGAGCAGTACTTC. Translation: CASSESRGLDEQYF.